The 24 T cell receptor beta chains below all came from one sample that was sequenced in a study of shared clonotypes between healthy human individuals. Clones were sequenced by immunoSEQ multiplex PCR, and TCRdb holds only the in-frame ones, with some missing. The repertoire holds under 550,000 clones, with almost 97% as singletons. The sequenced sample consisted of naive CD4+ T cells sorted from blood. Subset defined: CD45RA+ positively selected. These receptors all come from a woman in her thirties in good health.

CDR3 protein: CASNPRGGQETQYF. The CDR3, as DNA: TGTGCCAGCAACCCCCGGGGCGGGCAAGAGACCCAGTACTTC. The chain combines TRBV6-1 with TRBJ2-5; D might be TRBD1 or TRBD2, each matching 5 bases. The V end was cut by 7 bases, the J end by 2 bases, with 14 bases between. The CDR3 spans 14 residues. Per the germline V gene, CDR1 is MNHNS and CDR2 is SASEGT.

The chain uses TRBV2 and TRBJ1-5; 7 bases line up with TRBD1. The CDR3 consists of 14 residues. Trimming took 6 bases from V and 6 from J; bases not matched to a gene: 8. Germline V gene data show CDR1 as SNHLY and CDR2 as FYNNEI. Here the CDR3 DNA reads TGTGCCAGCAGCCGCGGGACAGTTCGTCAGCCCCAGCATTTT. Amino acids: CASSRGTVRQPQHF.

The chain employs TRBV6-1 and TRBJ2-7, with TRBD2 matching over 7 bases. J was trimmed by 3 bases and V by 6 bases; bases with no gene match: 8. The CDR3 covers 14 residues. CDR1 is MNHNS, CDR2 SASEGT, per germline. CDR3 sequence (DNA): TGTGCCAGCAGGAACTCTCCGGGAGGCTACGAGCAGTACTTC. This sequence encodes CASRNSPGGYEQYF.

The gene calls are TRBV28 and TRBJ2-1, with 14 positions matching TRBD2. J lost 7 bases, V lost 6 bases, and 5 bases had no gene match. Per germline, CDR1 MDHEN and CDR2 SYDVKM. The CDR3 spans 15 residues. CDR3: CASRRLAGGGNEQFF. The DNA of the CDR3 is TGTGCCAGCAGACGACTAGCGGGAGGGGGGAATGAGCAGTTCTTC.

The chain has TRBV2 and TRBJ1-5; D may be TRBD1 (6 bases). Germline loops: CDR1 SNHLY, CDR2 FYNNEI. The CDR3 has 14 amino acids. V dropped 0 bases and J dropped 7 bases, with 10 bases sitting between them. CDR3 coding DNA: TGTGCCAGCAGTGAAGCGGGGACACGGCAGCCCCAGCATTTT. Encoded protein: CASSEAGTRQPQHF. The full variable domain, rest sourced from reference TRBV2 and TRBJ1-5, is EPEVTQTPSHQVTQMGQEVILRCVPISNHLYFYWYRQILGQKVEFLVSFYNNEISEKSEIFDDQFSVERPDGSNFTLKIRSTKLEDSAMYFCASSEAGTRQPQHFGDGTRLSIL.

This sequence joins TRBV18 and TRBJ2-1, with unresolved D. Germline-derived CDR1 and CDR2 are KGHSH and LQKENI. Trimming shortened V by 3 bases and J by 0 bases, and 9 bases separated the two germline ends. CDR3 length equals 15 residues. The CDR3 coding sequence is TGTGCCAGCTCACCCACCATAAGCTCCTACAATGAGCAGTTCTTC. Its translation is CASSPTISSYNEQFF. The full variable domain, rest sourced from reference TRBV18 and TRBJ2-1, is NAGVMQNPRHLVRRRGQEARLRCSPMKGHSHVYWYRQLPEEGLKFMVYLQKENIIDESGMPKERFSAEFPKEGPSILRIQQVVRGDSAAYFCASSPTISSYNEQFFGPGTRLTVL.

This clone occurred once. The rearrangement joins TRBV19 to TRBJ1-1; D gene unclear. Trimming took 4 bases from V and 3 from J, leaving 15 bases between them. CDR1 is LNHDA, CDR2 SQIVND, per germline (reference sequence). This CDR3 is built from 15 residues. For the CDR3, the DNA is TGTGCCAGTAGTACCTATCACAGCACGGACACTGAAGCTTTCTTT. It codes for CASSTYHSTDTEAFF.

The chain links TRBV7-6 to TRBJ2-3; 9 bases map to TRBD1. Germline V CDR1 and CDR2: SGHVS, FNYEAQ. This CDR3 is built from 15 residues. The V gene end was trimmed by 4 bases and the J gene end by 1 base; junction bases not matched to a gene: 3. DNA of the CDR3: TGTGCCAGCAGCTACAGGACAGGGGGCACAGATACGCAGTATTTT. This translates into CASSYRTGGTDTQYF.

A word on this clone: Other DNA sequences in this specimen translate into the identical CDR3. The chain uses TRBV5-1 and TRBJ1-1, with D unresolved. The CDR3 totals 13 residues. V lost 0 bases and J 1 base, leaving 4 bases between the germline ends. Germline assignment: CDR1 SGHRS and CDR2 YFSETQ. CDR3 amino acids: CASSLDENTEAFF. The CDR3 bases are TGCGCCAGCAGCTTGGACGAGAACACTGAAGCTTTCTTT.

The genes are TRBV5-6 and TRBJ2-7; no firm D call. The V gene's germline CDR1 is SGHDT and CDR2 YYEEEE. The CDR3 sequence is 13 residues long. The V and J ends lost 0 bases and 0 bases respectively, with 4 bases between them. The CDR3 region is CASSLVSSYEQYF. CDR3 DNA: TGTGCCAGCAGCTTGGTTAGCTCCTACGAGCAGTACTTC.

The chain combines TRBV18 with TRBJ1-4, with D uncertain. This CDR3 is built from 15 residues. V lost 4 bases to trimming and J lost 2 bases, with 11 bases between them. Germline loops: CDR1 KGHSH, CDR2 LQKENI. CDR3 amino acids: CASSLLGMTNEKLFF. CDR3 bases: TGTGCCAGCTCACTTCTGGGAATGACTAATGAAAAACTGTTTTTT.

The gene calls are TRBV28 and TRBJ1-6; 8 bases agree with TRBD1. The germline gives CDR1 MDHEN, CDR2 SYDVKM. V lost 6 bases to trimming and J lost 0 bases; unmatched junction nucleotides: 7. The CDR3 loop spans 17 amino acids. CDR3 in amino acids: CASRDRGTSSYNSPLHF. The DNA of the CDR3 is TGTGCCAGCAGAGACAGGGGCACAAGCTCCTATAATTCACCCCTCCACTTT. The full variable domain, in which reference TRBV28 and TRBJ1-6 provide the parts outside the CDR3, is DVKVTQSSRYLVKRTGEKVFLECVQDMDHENMFWYRQDPGLGLRLIYFSYDVKMKEKGDIPEGYSVSREKKERFSLILESASTNQTSMYLCASRDRGTSSYNSPLHFGNGTRLTVT.

V is TRBV7-9 and J is TRBJ2-5; a weak D match, TRBD1 (7 bases). The last part of the DNA fits TRBJ2-7 better; the J call may be wrong. Germline values: CDR1 SEHNR, CDR2 FQNEAQ (reference sequence). The CDR3 has 13 residues. The CDR3 protein is CASSSRGDNEQYF. The CDR3 DNA follows: TGTGCCAGCAGCTCCAGGGGGGACAACGAGCAGTACTTC.

The chain carries TRBV7-7 and TRBJ2-3, with a tentative D call TRBD1 (5 bases). Germline V gene sequence: CDR1 SSHAT, CDR2 FNYEAQ (reference sequence). The CDR3 is 13 amino acids. V lost 6 bases to trimming and J lost 6 bases, with 13 bases between them. As DNA, the CDR3 is TGTGCCAGCAGTAGACAGCGTTGGGATACGCAGTATTTT. Protein product: CASSRQRWDTQYF.

The chain joins TRBV28 to TRBJ1-4, with TRBD1 as a possible D gene (5 bases). Germline CDR1 is MDHEN and CDR2 is SYDVKM. This CDR3 comprises 15 residues. V was pared by 3 bases and J by 8 bases, with 16 bases between. CDR3 DNA: TGTGCCAGCAGTTTGCAGGGCGCCAGGAGAGAAAAACTGTTTTTT. As protein: CASSLQGARREKLFF.

The chain carries TRBV23-1 and TRBJ1-2; D is perhaps TRBD1 (5 bases). TRBV23-1 is sorted into the ORF group, with uncertain function. Trimming left V 3 bases short and J 0 bases short, with 14 bases between. This CDR3 is 16 amino acids long. CDR3 region: CASSHRGTLANYGYTF. CDR3 DNA sequence: TGCGCCAGCAGTCATCGGGGGACCCTAGCTAACTATGGCTACACCTTC.

V usage is TRBV29-1 and J usage is TRBJ2-7; 7 bases fit TRBD1. The CDR3 loop spans 14 amino acids. The ends lost 6 bases at V and 4 bases at J; junction bases unmatched: 12. Germline CDR1 SQVTM, CDR2 ANQGSEA. For the CDR3, the DNA is TGCAGCGTGGCCGTTGACAGGGTGGGGTACGAGCAGTACTTC. Translation gives CSVAVDRVGYEQYF.

CDR3 bases: TGCGCCAGCAGCTCCGGGACAGGCGGGGAGACCCAGTACTTC. It encodes CASSSGTGGETQYF. V and J are TRBV5-1 and TRBJ2-5; 8 bases agree with TRBD1. Germline CDR1 reads SGHRS; CDR2 reads YFSETQ. The CDR3 runs 14 residues. With V trimmed by 3 bases and J by 5 bases, 6 bases remained unmatched.

The chain is built from TRBV7-9 and TRBJ2-3; no clear D gene. CDR1 is SEHNR and CDR2 is FQNEAQ in the germline V gene (reference sequence). The CDR3 length is 14 residues. The V and J ends lost 5 bases and 2 bases respectively, with 11 bases between them. CDR3 loop: CASSPPDVTDTQYF. The CDR3 DNA sequence: TGTGCCAGCAGCCCCCCGGATGTCACAGATACGCAGTATTTT.

The gene calls are TRBV4-1 and TRBJ2-5; D may be TRBD1 or TRBD2 (5 bases each). CDR1 and CDR2 (germline): MGHRA, YSYEKL. V dropped 3 bases and J dropped 9 bases, with 14 bases sitting between them. The CDR3 runs to 13 residues. The CDR3: CASSQGPPAAQYF. CDR3 in DNA: TGCGCCAGCAGCCAGGGACCCCCTGCGGCCCAGTACTTC.

The chain recombines TRBV18 with TRBJ1-1; TRBD1 is a possible D gene (5 bases). CDR3 length equals 16 residues. V was pared by 3 bases and J by 1 base, with 15 bases between. The germline V gene has CDR1 KGHSH and CDR2 LQKENI. CDR3 DNA sequence: TGTGCCAGCTCACCTCAGGGAGGGGCCAGGAACACTGAAGCTTTCTTT. Protein sequence: CASSPQGGARNTEAFF.

The rearrangement uses TRBV28 and TRBJ1-2; 7 bases fit TRBD1. This CDR3 is 14 amino acids long. CDR1 is MDHEN, CDR2 SYDVKM, per germline. After removal of 6 bases from V and 6 bases from J, the junction contained 10 bases not matched to a gene. In DNA, the CDR3 is TGTGCCAGCAGCCCCCTACAGGGGTGGCATGGCTACACCTTC. This gives the protein CASSPLQGWHGYTF.

The CDR3 DNA reads as TGTGCCAGCAGCTTAGCGGGACAGGGGCTCACCGGGGAGCTGTTTTTT. Translated, it gives CASSLAGQGLTGELFF. The genes are TRBV7-2 and TRBJ2-2; 10 bases are shared with TRBD1. Germline V gene data show CDR1 as SGHTA and CDR2 as FQGNSA. V shed 0 bases and J 4 bases; nucleotides not matched to a gene: 2. The CDR3 is 16 residues long.

The chain is built from TRBV28 and TRBJ2-5; D is uncertain. The last part of the DNA fits TRBJ2-7 better; the J call may be wrong. Germline V gene data show CDR1 as MDHEN and CDR2 as SYDVKM. The CDR3 totals 11 residues. The CDR3 here is CASSFHHEQYF. DNA of the CDR3: TGTGCCAGCAGTTTTCACCACGAGCAGTACTTC.